The 21 T cell receptor beta chains in this list originate from one sample, sequenced in a study of early stage breast cancer tumors. Clones were read by immunoSEQ multiplex PCR, and TCRdb kept only the in-frame ones, dropping some. Here the sample spans approximately 7,900 clones, 62% being singletons. Specimen: breast tumor tissue. These receptors came from a person aged 70 to 85 with breast cancer.

The J gene is TRBJ1-4, the V gene TRBV6-1; D ambiguous. CDR1 and CDR2 (germline): MNHNS, SASEGT. The CDR3 contains 19 residues. V lost 0 bases, J lost 8 bases, and 25 bases lay in between. The CDR3 bases are TGTGCCAGCAGTGAAGCTCGCGGCGTCCTGACTTATGATGGGGAAAAACTGTTTTTT. Protein sequence: CASSEARGVLTYDGEKLFF.

The chain employs TRBV5-6 and TRBJ2-5; 9 bases align to TRBD2. J gave up 5 bases and V 1 base, and 12 bases lay outside the gene matches. The CDR3 loop spans 17 amino acids. Germline lookup yields CDR1 SGHDT and CDR2 YYEEEE. The CDR3 DNA follows: TGTGCCAGCAGCTTGAAAAGCGGGGGGCTCCGAAGGGAGACCCAGTACTTC. Amino acid sequence: CASSLKSGGLRRETQYF.

The V gene is TRBV30, the J gene TRBJ2-7; D call uncertain. Per the germline V gene, CDR1 is GTSNPN and CDR2 is SVGIG (reference sequence). The length of the CDR3 is 12 residues. V lost 1 base, J lost 6 bases, and 10 bases lay in between. In DNA, the CDR3 is TGTGCCTGGAGTGAAGTGGGCCTCGAGCAGTACTTC. This codes for CAWSEVGLEQYF.

The chain is built from TRBV11-2 and TRBJ2-7; no definite D call. Between the trimmed V and J ends, which lost 1 base and 0 bases, there was a span of 10 bases. Germline assignment: CDR1 SGHAT and CDR2 FQNNGV. This CDR3 comprises 15 residues. DNA of the CDR3: TGTGCCAGCAGCTTAGTTGATGGCGGCTCCTACGAGCAGTACTTC. Protein product: CASSLVDGGSYEQYF. Full variable domain (remainder filled in from reference TRBV11-2 and TRBJ2-7): EAGVAQSPRYKIIEKRQSVAFWCNPISGHATLYWYQQILGQGPKLLIQFQNNGVVDDSQLPKDRFSAERLKGVDSTLKIQPAKLEDSAVYLCASSLVDGGSYEQYFGPGTRLTVT.

This chain uses TRBV7-8 with TRBJ2-1; D not certain. V dropped 1 base and J dropped 16 bases, with 23 bases sitting between them. The CDR3 has 15 amino acids. Germline values: CDR1 SGHVS, CDR2 FQNEAQ. The CDR3 reads CASSLGASPLTFGFF. The CDR3 coding sequence is TGTGCCAGCAGCTTAGGGGCAAGTCCGCTTACCTTTGGATTCTTC. Supplemented by reference TRBV7-8 and TRBJ2-1, the full variable domain reads GAGVSQSPRYKVAKRGQDVALRCDPISGHVSLFWYQQALGQGPEFLTYFQNEAQLDKSGLPSDRFFAERPEGSVSTLKIQRTQQEDSAVYLCASSLGASPLTFGFFGPGTRLTVL.

This clone has just one count. This chain uses TRBV21-1 with TRBJ1-1; TRBD1 is taken as the D call from the table, unchecked against the DNA. TRBV21-1 constitutes a pseudogene. There are 16 residues in the CDR3. CDR3 amino acids: CASRQGTETMNTEAFF. CDR3 nucleotides: TGTGCCAGCAGACAAGGGACAGAGACCATGAACACTGAAGCTTTCTTT.

In DNA form, the CDR3 reads TGTGCCAGCAGTGACGTAGCGGGGAGCACAGATACGCAGTATTTT. Its protein product is CASSDVAGSTDTQYF. This rearrangement joins TRBV6-4 to TRBJ2-3; 8 nucleotides match TRBD2. The CDR3 is 15 amino acids. Trimming at V came to 2 bases and at J to 0 bases, leaving 1 base not matched to a gene. Germline V lookup: CDR1 MRHNA, CDR2 SNTAGT.

The chain carries TRBV9 and TRBJ2-6; D might be TRBD1 (6 bases). This CDR3 has 16 amino acids. Germline V gene sequence: CDR1 SGDLS, CDR2 YYNGEE. V was shortened by 4 bases and J by 4 bases, with 15 bases between the two germline ends. The CDR3 DNA reads TGTGCCAGCAGCCCGAGGTTGGGGACAGGGGCCAACGTCCTGACTTTC. Protein: CASSPRLGTGANVLTF.

This clone has a handful of counts. V gene TRBV11-2 combines with J gene TRBJ2-7; D is possibly TRBD1 (6 bases). The germline V gene has CDR1 SGHAT and CDR2 FQNNGV. This CDR3 is built from 13 residues. The germline V and J ends were trimmed by 4 bases and 5 bases, with 12 bases remaining between them. This CDR3 reads CASSYSGDHEQYF. CDR3 in DNA: TGTGCCAGCAGCTATTCAGGGGATCACGAGCAGTACTTC.

The rearrangement joins TRBV6-6 to TRBJ1-2; possible D gene TRBD1, 5 bases. The CDR3 covers 13 residues. Trimming pared 8 bases from V and 3 bases from J, leaving 13 bases between. Germline V gene sequence: CDR1 MNHNY, CDR2 SVGAGI (reference sequence). CDR3: CASRGTMDYGYTF. Written as DNA, the CDR3 is TGTGCCAGCCGGGGGACCATGGACTATGGCTACACCTTC.

The gene calls are TRBV7-2 and TRBJ1-1; the D is unclear. Germline CDR1 is SGHTA and CDR2 is FQGNSA. The CDR3 runs 13 residues. V was cut by 3 bases and J by 1 base, with 6 bases left in between. CDR3 region: CASSFTANTEAFF. Written as DNA, the CDR3 is TGTGCCAGCAGCTTCACAGCGAACACTGAAGCTTTCTTT.

The rearrangement links TRBV2 to TRBJ1-2; the match to TRBD1 covers 7 bases. The trim removed 7 bases at V and 1 base at J, leaving 15 bases unmatched. Germline V gives CDR1 SNHLY, CDR2 FYNNEI. This CDR3 spans 17 amino acids. CDR3 region: CASMSQSGQVYNYGYTF. The CDR3 DNA follows: TGTGCCAGCATGTCCCAATCCGGACAGGTTTATAACTATGGCTACACCTTC.

The genes are TRBV28 and TRBJ2-7; D unresolved. CDR3 length: 13 residues. CDR1 and CDR2 (germline): MDHEN, SYDVKM. V lost 4 bases to trimming and J lost 2 bases, with 9 bases between them. CDR3 coding DNA: TGTGCCAGCAGTTCAGGATTTCCCTACGAGCAGTACTTC. Protein: CASSSGFPYEQYF.

The V gene is TRBV7-6, the J gene TRBJ2-7; 8 bases are shared with TRBD2. Trimming removed 4 bases from V and 0 bases from J; junction bases left unmatched: 8. This CDR3 region has 16 residues. Germline loops: CDR1 SGHVS, CDR2 FNYEAQ. The CDR3 DNA sequence: TGTGCCAGCAGCTCAACCTCGGGGGGGAGCTCCTACGAGCAGTACTTC. It is translated as CASSSTSGGSSYEQYF.

The chain is built from TRBV11-3 and TRBJ2-3; D call uncertain. The CDR3 runs to 16 residues. V was pared by 1 base and J by 5 bases, with 16 bases between. CDR1 SGHNT and CDR2 YENEEA come from the germline V gene. The CDR3 is CASSLVAGGLGDTQYF. DNA for the CDR3: TGTGCCAGCAGCTTAGTGGCAGGTGGGTTGGGAGATACGCAGTATTTT.

This clone came up a few times. The chain employs TRBV2 and TRBJ2-1; 8 bases agree with TRBD2. The V gene's germline CDR1 is SNHLY and CDR2 FYNNEI. Unmatched junction bases numbered 5, after V lost 1 base and J lost 6 bases. The CDR3 is made up of 15 amino acids. The CDR3 bases are TGTGCCAGCAGTGAAGTACTAGCGGAGGTCAATGAGCAGTTCTTC. Translating it yields CASSEVLAEVNEQFF.

The chain is built from TRBV6-5 and TRBJ2-2, with 7 bases lining up with TRBD2. The CDR3 runs 16 residues. Losses at the gene ends were 2 bases for V and 1 base for J; bases not matched to a gene: 4. Germline CDR1 and CDR2: MNHEY and SVGAGI. The CDR3, as DNA: TGTGCCAGCAGTTACGAGATAGCGGGGAACACCGGGGAGCTGTTTTTT. This translates into CASSYEIAGNTGELFF.

Sample share makes this clone medium-sized. The chain joins TRBV5-1 to TRBJ2-2; D gene ambiguous. V lost 1 base to trimming and J lost 7 bases, with 8 bases between them. This CDR3 comprises 13 residues. In germline, CDR1 is SGHRS, CDR2 YFSETQ. CDR3 sequence (DNA): TGCGCCAGCAGCTTGACAGAGATCGGGGAGCTGTTTTTT. Encoded protein: CASSLTEIGELFF.

The chain recombines TRBV10-3 with TRBJ1-2; D is perhaps TRBD1 (6 bases). V lost 6 bases and J lost 0, with 17 bases in between. The CDR3 has 16 amino acids. The germline V gene has CDR1 ENHRY and CDR2 SYGVKD. The CDR3 coding sequence is TGTGCCATCAGGAGGGGGGGATCGACCACTAACTATGGCTACACCTTC. Amino acids: CAIRRGGSTTNYGYTF.

CDR3 DNA: TGTGCCAGCAGCTCTGCCTACGAGCAGTACTTC. Protein: CASSSAYEQYF. The genes are TRBV11-3 and TRBJ2-7; D is uncertain. The germline V gene has CDR1 SGHNT and CDR2 YENEEA. The CDR3 runs 11 residues. Between the trimmed V and J ends, which lost 4 bases and 2 bases, there was a span of 3 bases.

V usage is TRBV5-1 and J usage is TRBJ2-4, with D unresolved. Germline V gene lookup returns CDR1 SGHRS and CDR2 YFSETQ. Deletions cut 0 bases from V and 3 bases from J, with 16 bases between. The CDR3 loop spans 17 amino acids. This CDR3 reads CASSLEAGYRGKNIQYF. In DNA form, the CDR3 reads TGCGCCAGCAGCTTGGAGGCTGGGTACCGAGGCAAAAACATTCAGTACTTC.